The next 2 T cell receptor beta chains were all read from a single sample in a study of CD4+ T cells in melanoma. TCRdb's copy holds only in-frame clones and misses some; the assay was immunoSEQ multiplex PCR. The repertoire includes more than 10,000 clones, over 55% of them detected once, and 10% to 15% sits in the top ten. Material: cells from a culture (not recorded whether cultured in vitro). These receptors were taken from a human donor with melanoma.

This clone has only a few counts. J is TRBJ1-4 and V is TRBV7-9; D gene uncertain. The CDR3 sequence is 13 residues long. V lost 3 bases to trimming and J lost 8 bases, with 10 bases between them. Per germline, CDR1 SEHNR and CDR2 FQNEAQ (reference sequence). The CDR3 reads CASSFGRLEKLFF. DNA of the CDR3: TGTGCCAGCAGCTTCGGCAGGCTGGAAAAACTGTTTTTT.

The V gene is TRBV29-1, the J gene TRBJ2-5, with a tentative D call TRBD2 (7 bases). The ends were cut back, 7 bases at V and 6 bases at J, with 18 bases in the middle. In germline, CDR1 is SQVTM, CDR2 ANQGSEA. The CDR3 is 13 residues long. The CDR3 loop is CSASGGAIKTQYF. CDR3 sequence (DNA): TGCAGCGCCAGTGGGGGGGCGATAAAGACCCAGTACTTC.